The TCR beta chain under discussion was sequenced for a study of shared clonotypes between healthy human individuals. Study-level information: Each donor contributed plates that comprised three CD4 naive, three CD4 memory, two CD8 naive and one CD8 memory.

Germline V gene data show CDR1 as SGHRS and CDR2 as YFSETQ. The CDR3 sequence is 12 residues long. V lost 6 bases to trimming and J lost 0 bases, with 7 bases between them. Terminally differentiated effector memory CD45RA+ cells were excluded from the naive CD8 cells, which were CD45RO-negative and positively selected for CCR7. Donors included only healthy HIV-negative adults lacking recent acute infections or vaccinations. Assay execution took place at the deep level. Generated by immunoSEQ multiplex PCR, the TCRdb table keeps only in-frame clones and is missing some. The sample has about 2 million clones, about 95% seen once.

Source material: naive CD8+ T cells sorted from blood. J is TRBJ2-7 and V is TRBV5-1; D is unresolved. This TCR derives from a man aged 18 to 29 in good health. The CDR3 here is CASTSDSYEQYF. The DNA for the CDR3 is TGCGCCAGCACATCGGACTCCTACGAGCAGTACTTC.